This T cell receptor (beta chain) is from a study of OX40 agonist ivuxolimab in advanced cancers. Study background: Ivuxolimab, which is an agonistic anti-OX40 (CD134) antibody, was administered to the patients. Subjects had a mean age of roughly 60 years, with a range of roughly 20 to 79; around 80% were male. General study results and limits: Partial responders at 0.1-3.0 mg/kg showed near-lowest clonal expansion. Among T cells, CD8+ cells averaged more expanded clones than CD4+ cells.

To note about this clone: Its cognate antigen is unknown.

The V and J ends lost 6 bases and 5 bases, in that order; junction bases with no gene match: 3. CDR1 and CDR2 from the germline V gene are MNHEY and SVGAGI. CDR3 length: 13 residues. Using immunoSEQ multiplex PCR, the repertoire was profiled, and TCRdb retains in-frame clones only, with some absent. The sample has about 64,000 clones, 75% to 90% seen once. The input for sequencing was CD4+ or CD8+ T cells sorted from blood, taken in a trial of the OX40 agonist ivuxolimab. The chain carries TRBV6-5 and TRBJ1-4; 7 bases fit TRBD1. The TCR sequence derives from an adult with an advanced solid tumor such as melanoma, head and neck, liver or kidney cancer. This CDR3 reads CASRGQLNEKLFF. In DNA, the CDR3 is TGTGCCAGCAGGGGACAGCTAAATGAAAAACTGTTTTTT.